This T cell receptor beta chain emerged from a study of control samples from healthy donors and cancer patients. CDR3 length: 14 residues. Germline V gene data show CDR1 as SEHNR and CDR2 as FQNEAQ (reference sequence). Losses at the gene ends were 2 bases for V and 5 bases for J; bases not matched to a gene: 3. Only in-frame clones appear in the TCRdb table, and some are missing; sequencing was by immunoSEQ multiplex PCR. The sample has roughly 140,000 clones, 93% seen once; the top ten hold under 2.5%. V and J are TRBV7-9 and TRBJ2-7; 10 bases map to TRBD2. This TCR derives from a man in his forties or fifties in good health. The material sequenced was blood. This chain's CDR3 is CASSLRLAGDEQYF. As DNA, the CDR3 is TGTGCCAGCAGCTTACGGCTAGCGGGAGACGAGCAGTACTTC.